This TCR beta chain is from a study of identical twins. Findings of the study overall: Insertions were fewer in abundant cord blood beta clonotypes, whereas memory repertoires showed none of this pattern. Out-of-frame sharing of TCR alpha in monozygotic twins was underestimated by models.

This clonotype came up a few times. Its antigen remains unidentified. This CDR3 region has 15 residues. With V trimmed by 5 bases and J by 4 bases, 7 bases remained unmatched. CDR1 is SGHTA, CDR2 FQGTGA, per germline. Each CDR3 protein gets one entry after TCRdb re-called the 5' RACE reads with MiXCR. Here the sample spans roughly 750,000 distinct CDR3 sequences, about 20% being singletons. These same data were also listed under a study on T cells expressing NK-cell markers.

V and J are TRBV7-3 and TRBJ2-1, with TRBD2 matching 8 bases. Input material: PBMCs. This TCR came from a woman in her late teens or twenties in good health. For the CDR3, the DNA is TGTGCCAGCAGCCCAAGCGGGAGCCCGTACAATGAGCAGTTCTTC. It codes for CASSPSGSPYNEQFF. Filled out from reference TRBV7-3 and TRBJ2-1, the complete variable domain reads GAGVSQTPSNKVTEKGKYVELRCDPISGHTALYWYRQSLGQGPEFLIYFQGTGAADDSGLPNDRFFAVRPEGSVSTLKIQRTERGDSAVYLCASSPSGSPYNEQFFGPGTRLTVL.